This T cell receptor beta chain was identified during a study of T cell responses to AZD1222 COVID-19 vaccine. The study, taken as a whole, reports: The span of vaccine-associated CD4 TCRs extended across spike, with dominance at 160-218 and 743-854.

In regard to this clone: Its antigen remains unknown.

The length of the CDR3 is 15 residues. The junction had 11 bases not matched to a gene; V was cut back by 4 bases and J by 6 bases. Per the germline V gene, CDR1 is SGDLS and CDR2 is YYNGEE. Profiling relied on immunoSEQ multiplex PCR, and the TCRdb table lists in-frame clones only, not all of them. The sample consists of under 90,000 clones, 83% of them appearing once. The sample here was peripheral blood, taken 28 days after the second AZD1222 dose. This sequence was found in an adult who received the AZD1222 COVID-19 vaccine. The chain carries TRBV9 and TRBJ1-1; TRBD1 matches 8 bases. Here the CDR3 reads CASSSNARGLAEAFF. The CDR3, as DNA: TGTGCCAGCAGCTCTAATGCCAGGGGGCTCGCTGAAGCTTTCTTT. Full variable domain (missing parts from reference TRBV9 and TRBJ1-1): DSGVTQTPKHLITATGQRVTLRCSPRSGDLSVYWYQQSLDQGLQFLIQYYNGEERAKGNILERFSAQQFPDLHSELNLSSLELGDSALYFCASSSNARGLAEAFFGQGTRLTVV.